This T cell receptor (beta chain) was sequenced during a study of cytomegalovirus exposure and HLA in healthy donors. With 60 Vbeta and 13 Jbeta primers, the PCR was carried out. TCRdb keeps only in-frame clones here, not all; method: immunoSEQ multiplex PCR. The table records 220,000 or so clones, almost 80% of them present only once. The CDR3 is made up of 16 amino acids. CDR1 is SGHNT, CDR2 YYREEE, per germline (reference sequence). V lost 4 bases to trimming and J lost 11 bases, with 27 bases between them. The TCR comes from a male donor in good health and CMV-seronegative. The rearrangement uses TRBV5-4 and TRBJ2-5; D may be TRBD2 (7 bases). Sequencing input: PBMCs. The CDR3 loop reads CASSPYPGGRRWGQYF. The CDR3, as DNA: TGTGCCAGCAGCCCCTATCCCGGGGGGCGCAGATGGGGGCAGTACTTC.